Here is one TCR beta chain with its context. The CDR3 extends over 14 amino acids. Germline V gene data show CDR1 as LNHDA and CDR2 as SQIVND (reference sequence). Unmatched junction bases numbered 7, after V lost 7 bases and J lost 2 bases. These data come from a study of blood T cell repertoires in COVID-19. Study-level information: COVID-19 samples from acute and convalescent phases originated in the United States, Italy and Spain. T cells, B-cell-depleted T cells, or PBMCs provided the cDNA or gDNA that served as material.

As originally analysed: By means of reference gene primer amplification, nucleated cell counts were estimated. Sequencing was performed with immunoSEQ multiplex PCR; in TCRdb, only in-frame clones are kept and a portion is missing. Clonal size and the V and J genes are those of that table, whereas D and trimming came from the DNA. The data contain some 90,000 clones, approximately 81% of them seen just once; the ten biggest clones take up around 4.5%. This chain joins TRBV19 and TRBJ2-5, with 7 positions matching TRBD1. Sequencing was carried out using peripheral blood. This TCR was sampled from a man aged 55 to 70 with acute or convalescent COVID-19. The CDR3 loop is CASNRGRDQETQYF. In DNA form, the CDR3 reads TGTGCCAGTAACAGGGGACGGGATCAAGAGACCCAGTACTTC.